The 2 T cell receptor beta chains below were found in one sample sequenced in a study of T-cell reconstitution after alpha-beta-depleted transplantation in children. The authors prepared the TCRbeta library with unique molecular identifiers. TCRdb ran MiXCR on the PCR reads and lists one entry per CDR3 protein. The repertoire has 350,000 to 400,000 distinct CDR3 sequences, about 14% of them found once; the top ten carry over 3.5%. The source material was PBMCs, sampled from the stem cell graft. These receptors were obtained from a human donor who donated a stem cell graft to a child with Fanconi anemia.

This clonotype was recorded a few times. CDR3 sequence (DNA): TGTGCCAGCAGTGAACACAGGGCACCTGAAGCTTTCTTT. Protein: CASSEHRAPEAFF. The chain combines TRBV2 with TRBJ1-1; D perhaps matches TRBD1 (6 bases). The CDR3 runs 13 residues. V was pared by 2 bases and J by 6 bases, with 10 bases between. Germline values: CDR1 SNHLY, CDR2 FYNNEI. Combining the CDR3 with reference TRBV2 and TRBJ1-1 gives the whole variable domain EPEVTQTPSHQVTQMGQEVILRCVPISNHLYFYWYRQILGQKVEFLVSFYNNEISEKSEIFDDQFSVERPDGSNFTLKIRSTKLEDSAMYFCASSEHRAPEAFFGQGTRLTVV.

J is TRBJ2-5 and V is TRBV13; TRBD1 aligns across 9 bases. With V trimmed by 5 bases and J by 4 bases, 11 bases remained unmatched. Germline assignment: CDR1 PRHDT and CDR2 FYEKMQ (reference sequence). The CDR3 length is 16 residues. The CDR3 sequence is CASSPRTRTGAETQYF. CDR3 nucleotide sequence: TGTGCCAGCAGCCCCCGAACAAGGACAGGGGCAGAGACCCAGTACTTC.